This TCR beta chain was documented in a study of control samples from healthy donors and cancer patients. The CDR3 runs to 13 residues. The germline V gene encodes CDR1 KGHSH and CDR2 LQKENI. V lost 0 bases to trimming and J lost 3 bases, with 4 bases between them. Measured with immunoSEQ multiplex PCR; TCRdb has only the in-frame clones, and not every one. The table lists roughly 200,000 clones, with around 2% in the top ten. The chain couples TRBV18 to TRBJ2-3; D is unresolved. The receptor was isolated from a woman in her twenties or thirties in good health. The material sequenced was blood. The CDR3 nucleotides read TGTGCCAGCTCACCACCACAGACAGATACGCAGTATTTT. Amino acids: CASSPPQTDTQYF.